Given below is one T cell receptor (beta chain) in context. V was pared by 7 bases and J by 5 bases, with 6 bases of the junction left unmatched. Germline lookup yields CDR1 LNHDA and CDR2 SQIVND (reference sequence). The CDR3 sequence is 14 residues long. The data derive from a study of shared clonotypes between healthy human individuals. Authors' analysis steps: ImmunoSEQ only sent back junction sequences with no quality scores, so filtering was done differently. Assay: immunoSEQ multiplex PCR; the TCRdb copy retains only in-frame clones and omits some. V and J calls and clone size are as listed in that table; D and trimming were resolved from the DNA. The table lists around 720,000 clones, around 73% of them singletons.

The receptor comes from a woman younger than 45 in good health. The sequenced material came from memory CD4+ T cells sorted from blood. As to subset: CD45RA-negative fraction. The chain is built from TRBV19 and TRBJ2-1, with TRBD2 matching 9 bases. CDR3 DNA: TGTGCCAGTACTTTGGCGGGAGGGGACAATGAGCAGTTCTTC. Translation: CASTLAGGDNEQFF.